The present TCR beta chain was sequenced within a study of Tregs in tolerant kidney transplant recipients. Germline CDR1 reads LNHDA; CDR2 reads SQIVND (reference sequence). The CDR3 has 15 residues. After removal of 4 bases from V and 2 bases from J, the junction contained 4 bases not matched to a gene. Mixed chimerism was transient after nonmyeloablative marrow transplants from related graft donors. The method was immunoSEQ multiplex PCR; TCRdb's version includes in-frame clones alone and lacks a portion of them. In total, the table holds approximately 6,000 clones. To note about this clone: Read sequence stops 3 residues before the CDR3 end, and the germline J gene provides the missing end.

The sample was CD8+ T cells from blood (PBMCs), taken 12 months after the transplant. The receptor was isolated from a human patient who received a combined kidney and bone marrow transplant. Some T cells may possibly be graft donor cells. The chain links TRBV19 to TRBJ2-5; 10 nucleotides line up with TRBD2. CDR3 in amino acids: CASSNLGLAQETQYF. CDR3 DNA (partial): TGTGCCAGTAGTAACTTGGGACTAGCGCAAGAGACC. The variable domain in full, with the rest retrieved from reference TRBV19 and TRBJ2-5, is DGGITQSPKYLFRKEGQNVTLSCEQNLNHDAMYWYRQDPGQGLRLIYYSQIVNDFQKGDIAEGYSVSREKKESFPLTVTSAQKNPTAFYLCASSNLGLAQETQYFGPGTRLLVL.